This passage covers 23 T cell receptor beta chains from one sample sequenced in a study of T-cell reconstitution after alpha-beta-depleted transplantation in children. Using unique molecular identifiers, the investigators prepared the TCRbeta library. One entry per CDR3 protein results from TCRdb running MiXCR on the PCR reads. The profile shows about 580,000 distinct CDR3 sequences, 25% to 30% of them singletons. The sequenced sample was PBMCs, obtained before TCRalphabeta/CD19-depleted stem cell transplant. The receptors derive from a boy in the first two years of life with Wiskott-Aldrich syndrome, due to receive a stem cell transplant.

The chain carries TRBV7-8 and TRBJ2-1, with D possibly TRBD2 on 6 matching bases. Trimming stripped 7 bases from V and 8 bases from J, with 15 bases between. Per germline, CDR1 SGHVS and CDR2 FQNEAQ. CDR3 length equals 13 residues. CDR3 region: CASTLGGIDEQFF. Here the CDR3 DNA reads TGTGCCAGCACCCTAGGAGGGATCGATGAGCAGTTCTTC.

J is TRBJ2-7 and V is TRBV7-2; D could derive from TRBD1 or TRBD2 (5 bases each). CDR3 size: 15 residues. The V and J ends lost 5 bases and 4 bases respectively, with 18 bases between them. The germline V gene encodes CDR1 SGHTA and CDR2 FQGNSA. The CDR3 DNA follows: TGTGCCAGCAGCCATGGTGGGGGACCGGGGTACGAGCAGTACTTC. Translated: CASSHGGGPGYEQYF.

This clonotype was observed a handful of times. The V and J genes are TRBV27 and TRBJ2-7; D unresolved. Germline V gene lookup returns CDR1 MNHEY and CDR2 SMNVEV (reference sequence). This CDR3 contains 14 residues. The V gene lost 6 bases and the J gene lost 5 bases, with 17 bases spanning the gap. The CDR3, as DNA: TGTGCCAGCAGCTATAATGTGGTTTCCCACGAGCAGTACTTC. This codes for CASSYNVVSHEQYF.

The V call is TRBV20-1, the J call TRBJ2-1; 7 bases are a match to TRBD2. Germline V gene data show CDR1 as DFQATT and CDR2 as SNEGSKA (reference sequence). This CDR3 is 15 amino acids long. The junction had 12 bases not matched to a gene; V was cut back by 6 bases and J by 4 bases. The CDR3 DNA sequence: TGCAGTGCCCAACGCCATAGCGGGTCTTACAATGAGCAGTTCTTC. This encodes CSAQRHSGSYNEQFF.

Written as DNA, the CDR3 is TGCGCCAGCAGCCGCGCTCTAGGGGCGGATACGCAGTATTTT. Translated: CASSRALGADTQYF. The chain joins TRBV5-1 to TRBJ2-3; possibly TRBD1 for D (5 bases). V was clipped by 4 bases and J by 6 bases, with 15 bases between them. The V gene's germline CDR1 is SGHRS and CDR2 YFSETQ. CDR3 length: 14 amino acids.

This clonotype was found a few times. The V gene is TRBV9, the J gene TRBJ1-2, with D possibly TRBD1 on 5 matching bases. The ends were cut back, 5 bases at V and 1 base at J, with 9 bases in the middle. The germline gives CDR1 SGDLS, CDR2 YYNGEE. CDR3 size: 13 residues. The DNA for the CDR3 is TGTGCCAGCAGGGGACGGGATAACTATGGCTACACCTTC. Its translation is CASRGRDNYGYTF.

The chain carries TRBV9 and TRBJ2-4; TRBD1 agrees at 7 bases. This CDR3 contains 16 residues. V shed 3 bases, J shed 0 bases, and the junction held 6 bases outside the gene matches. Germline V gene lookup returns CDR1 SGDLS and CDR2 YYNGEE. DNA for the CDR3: TGTGCCAGCAGCGCTGGACAGGCGAGAGCCAAAAACATTCAGTACTTC. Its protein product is CASSAGQARAKNIQYF.

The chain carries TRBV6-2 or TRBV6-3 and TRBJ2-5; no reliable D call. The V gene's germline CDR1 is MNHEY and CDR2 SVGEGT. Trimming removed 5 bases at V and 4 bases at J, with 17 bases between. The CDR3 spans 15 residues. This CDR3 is CASSQQSTWVETQYF. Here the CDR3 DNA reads TGTGCCAGCAGTCAGCAGTCTACTTGGGTAGAGACCCAGTACTTC.

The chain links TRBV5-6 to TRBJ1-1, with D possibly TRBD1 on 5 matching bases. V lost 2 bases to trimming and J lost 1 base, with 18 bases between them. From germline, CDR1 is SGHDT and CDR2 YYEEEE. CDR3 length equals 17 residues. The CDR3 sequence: CASSFLIFRGRNTEAFF. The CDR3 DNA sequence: TGTGCCAGCAGCTTCCTGATTTTTAGGGGACGGAACACTGAAGCTTTCTTT.

This CDR3 is CASSQDRRDRGYYEQYF. Here the CDR3 DNA reads TGCGCCAGCAGCCAAGATCGGAGGGACAGGGGATACTACGAGCAGTACTTC. V and J are TRBV4-1 and TRBJ2-7, with 10 positions matching TRBD1. J was trimmed by 3 bases and V by 0 bases; bases with no gene match: 8. This CDR3 has 17 amino acids. Germline-derived CDR1 and CDR2 are MGHRA and YSYEKL.

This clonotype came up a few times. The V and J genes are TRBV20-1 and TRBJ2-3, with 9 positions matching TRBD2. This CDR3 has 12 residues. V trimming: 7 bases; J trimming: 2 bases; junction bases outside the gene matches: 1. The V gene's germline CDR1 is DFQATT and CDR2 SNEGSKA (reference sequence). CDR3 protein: CSGLADTDTQYF. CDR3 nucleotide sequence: TGCAGTGGACTAGCGGACACAGATACGCAGTATTTT.

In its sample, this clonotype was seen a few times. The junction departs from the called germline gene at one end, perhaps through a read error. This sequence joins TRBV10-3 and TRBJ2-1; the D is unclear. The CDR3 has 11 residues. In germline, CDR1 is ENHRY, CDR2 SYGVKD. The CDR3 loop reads CAIGDTNEQFF. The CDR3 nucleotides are TGTGCCATCGGTGACACCAATGAGCAGTTCTTC.

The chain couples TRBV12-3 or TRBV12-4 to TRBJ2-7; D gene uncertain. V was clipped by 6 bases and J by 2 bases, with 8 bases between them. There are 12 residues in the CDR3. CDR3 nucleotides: TGTGCCAGCAGAGGGATTGCCTACGAGCAGTACTTC. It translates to CASRGIAYEQYF.

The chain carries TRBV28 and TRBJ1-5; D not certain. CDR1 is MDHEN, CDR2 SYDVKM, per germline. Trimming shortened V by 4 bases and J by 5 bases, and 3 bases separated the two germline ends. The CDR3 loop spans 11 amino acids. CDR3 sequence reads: CASSSYQPQHF. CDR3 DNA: TGTGCCAGCAGTTCTTATCAGCCCCAGCATTTT.

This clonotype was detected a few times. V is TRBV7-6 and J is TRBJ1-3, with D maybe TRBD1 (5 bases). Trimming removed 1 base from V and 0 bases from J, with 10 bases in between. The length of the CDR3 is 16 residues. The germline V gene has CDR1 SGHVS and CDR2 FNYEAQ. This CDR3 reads CASSLGGVTSGNTIYF. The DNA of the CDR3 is TGTGCCAGCAGCTTAGGGGGGGTCACCTCTGGAAACACCATATATTTT.

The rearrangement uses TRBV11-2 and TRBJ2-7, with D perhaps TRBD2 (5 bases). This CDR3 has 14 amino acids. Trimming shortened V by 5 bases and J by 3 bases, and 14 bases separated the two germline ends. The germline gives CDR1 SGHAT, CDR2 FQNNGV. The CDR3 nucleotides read TGTGCCAGCAGCGCGTTATCGGGGTTCTACGAGCAGTACTTC. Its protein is CASSALSGFYEQYF.

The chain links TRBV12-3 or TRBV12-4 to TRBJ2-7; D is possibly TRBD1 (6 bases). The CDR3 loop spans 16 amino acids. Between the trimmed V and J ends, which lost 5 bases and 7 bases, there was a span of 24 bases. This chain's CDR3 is CASSPQTGSLTREQYF. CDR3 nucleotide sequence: TGTGCCAGCAGTCCTCAGACAGGTTCTTTGACGAGGGAGCAGTACTTC.

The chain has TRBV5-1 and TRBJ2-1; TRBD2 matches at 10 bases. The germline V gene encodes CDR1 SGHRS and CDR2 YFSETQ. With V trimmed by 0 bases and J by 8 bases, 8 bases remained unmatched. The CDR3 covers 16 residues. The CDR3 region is CASSLAASGSVDEQFF. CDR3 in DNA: TGCGCCAGCAGCTTGGCAGCTAGCGGGAGCGTCGATGAGCAGTTCTTC.

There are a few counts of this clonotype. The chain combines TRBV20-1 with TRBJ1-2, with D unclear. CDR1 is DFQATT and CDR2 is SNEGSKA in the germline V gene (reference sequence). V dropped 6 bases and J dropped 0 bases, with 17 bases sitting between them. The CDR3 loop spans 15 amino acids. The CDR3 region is CSAMAPSKANYGYTF. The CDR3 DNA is TGCAGTGCGATGGCCCCCTCCAAAGCTAACTATGGCTACACCTTC.

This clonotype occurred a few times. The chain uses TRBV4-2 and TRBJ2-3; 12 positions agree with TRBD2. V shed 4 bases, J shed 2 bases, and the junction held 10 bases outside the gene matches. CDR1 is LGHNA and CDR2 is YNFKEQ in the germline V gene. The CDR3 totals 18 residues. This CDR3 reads CASSRTSGTPQDTDTQYF. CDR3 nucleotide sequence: TGTGCCAGCAGCCGGACTAGCGGGACACCCCAGGACACAGATACGCAGTATTTT.

The CDR3 sequence: CAISSSGSSYNEQFF. In nucleotides, the CDR3 is TGTGCCATCAGCTCCAGCGGTAGCTCCTACAATGAGCAGTTCTTC. V and J are TRBV10-3 and TRBJ2-1, with D perhaps matching TRBD2 (5 bases). Germline V gene sequence: CDR1 ENHRY, CDR2 SYGVKD. Trimming shortened V by 6 bases and J by 0 bases, and 12 bases separated the two germline ends. The CDR3 totals 15 residues.

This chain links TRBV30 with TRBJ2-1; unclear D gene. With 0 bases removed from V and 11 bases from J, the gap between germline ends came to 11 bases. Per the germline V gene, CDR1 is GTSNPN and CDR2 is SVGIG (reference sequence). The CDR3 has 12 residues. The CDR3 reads CAWSVVVGQQFF. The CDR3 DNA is TGTGCCTGGAGTGTAGTGGTAGGTCAGCAGTTCTTC.

In nucleotides, the CDR3 is TGTGCCAGCAGCTTCGTCACCGGGGACGGGTACGATGAAAAACTGTTTTTT. This sequence encodes CASSFVTGDGYDEKLFF. V is TRBV5-5 and J is TRBJ1-4; D may be TRBD1 (5 bases). The V end was cut by 2 bases, the J end by 6 bases, with 20 bases between. The CDR3 is 17 amino acids. Germline values: CDR1 SGHKS, CDR2 YYEKEE (reference sequence).